This TCR beta chain was identified during a study of blood T cell repertoires in COVID-19. Across the study: Acute-phase and convalescent COVID-19 samples originated in the United States, Italy and Spain. In each case, the material was cDNA or gDNA derived from T cells, B-cell-depleted T cells, or PBMCs.

Original processing notes: Reference gene primer amplification yielded estimated nucleated cell counts. Method: immunoSEQ multiplex PCR; TCRdb's copy keeps in-frame clones and lacks some. V, J and clone size reflect that table, while D and trimming were determined from the DNA. In the table there are 210,000 or so clones, 85% to 90% of which are singletons. The V and J ends lost 2 bases and 8 bases respectively, with 16 bases between them. This CDR3 is built from 15 residues. The V gene's germline CDR1 is MNHEY and CDR2 SMNVEV (reference sequence). This sequence was found in a man between 50 and 59 years old with acute or convalescent COVID-19. The gene calls are TRBV27 and TRBJ2-1; D perhaps matches TRBD2 (5 bases). The material sequenced was peripheral blood. The CDR3 nucleotides read TGTGCCAGCAGTTTAAGATGGGCGAGGGCGGATGAGCAGTTCTTC. Amino acid sequence: CASSLRWARADEQFF.